One and the same sample provided the 23 T cell receptor beta chains below, sequenced in a study of OX40 agonist ivuxolimab in advanced cancers. Library construction relied on the immunoSEQ multiplex PCR assay. Sourced from immuneACCESS, this table was stored by TCRdb with only in-frame sequences that have V and J called. A share of the clones is absent; for the studies checked, an unresolved V gene accounts for under half, and the remainder has no known explanation. The sample yields around 94,000 clones; 70% to 90% were counted once. The ten largest clones capture 3.5% to 4% of the sample. The input for sequencing was CD4+ or CD8+ T cells sorted from blood, taken in a trial of the OX40 agonist ivuxolimab. These receptors all come from an adult with an advanced solid tumor such as melanoma, head and neck, liver or kidney cancer.

V usage is TRBV5-4 and J usage is TRBJ2-3; 7 bases fit TRBD1. The CDR3 spans 15 residues. The V and J ends lost 4 bases and 4 bases, in that order; junction bases with no gene match: 9. Germline values: CDR1 SGHNT, CDR2 YYREEE (reference sequence). The CDR3 protein is CASSPRTGAPDTQYF. The CDR3 bases are TGTGCCAGCAGCCCCCGTACAGGGGCCCCAGATACGCAGTATTTT.

This clone was observed a handful of times. The rearrangement uses TRBV6-1 and TRBJ2-1, with TRBD2 matching over 10 bases. The V segment lost 5 bases and the J segment 6 bases; nucleotides outside the gene matches: 4. Germline-derived CDR1 and CDR2 are MNHNS and SASEGT. The CDR3 length is 14 residues. CDR3 sequence: CASSISGRFNEQFF. The CDR3 nucleotides read TGTGCCAGCAGTATTAGCGGGAGGTTCAATGAGCAGTTCTTC.

The rearrangement uses TRBV27 and TRBJ2-6; D ambiguous. This CDR3 region has 14 residues. The germline gives CDR1 MNHEY, CDR2 SMNVEV (reference sequence). V lost 1 base to trimming and J lost 4 bases, with 5 bases between them. DNA for the CDR3: TGTGCCAGCAGTTTATTTCTGGGGGCCAACGTCCTGACTTTC. It is translated as CASSLFLGANVLTF.

The chain carries TRBV30 and TRBJ2-3, with 7 bases that match TRBD2. Per germline, CDR1 GTSNPN and CDR2 SVGIG (reference sequence). V lost 3 bases and J lost 1; bases outside the gene matches: 4. The CDR3 length is 14 residues. CDR3: CAWSGGSGTDTQYF. CDR3 in DNA: TGTGCCTGGAGCGGCGGGAGTGGCACAGATACGCAGTATTTT.

The rearrangement joins TRBV5-8 to TRBJ2-7; D call uncertain. Germline CDR1 is SGHTS and CDR2 is YDEGEE. This CDR3 comprises 14 residues. V was clipped by 2 bases and J by 3 bases, with 12 bases between them. The CDR3 bases are TGTGCCAGCAGCTTCGGCTCGGGCGGCTACGAGCAGTACTTC. This codes for CASSFGSGGYEQYF.

The chain employs TRBV5-5 and TRBJ1-2, with TRBD1 as a possible D gene (6 bases). Per the germline V gene, CDR1 is SGHKS and CDR2 is YYEKEE (reference sequence). With 4 bases removed from V and 2 bases from J, the gap between germline ends came to 9 bases. CDR3 length: 13 amino acids. CDR3 region: CASSGQINYGYTF. CDR3 DNA: TGTGCCAGCAGCGGACAGATAAACTATGGCTACACCTTC. Variable domain in full (rest from reference TRBV5-5 and TRBJ1-2): DAGVTQSPTHLIKTRGQQVTLRCSPISGHKSVSWYQQVLGQGPQFIFQYYEKEERGRGNFPDRFSARQFPNYSSELNVNALLLGDSALYLCASSGQINYGYTFGSGTRLTVV.

This CDR3 reads CASSPGLEETQYF. The CDR3 bases are TGTGCCAGCAGCCCGGGACTAGAAGAGACCCAGTACTTC. The genes are TRBV28 and TRBJ2-5; 8 nucleotides match TRBD2. The trim removed 6 bases at V and 3 bases at J, leaving 3 bases unmatched. Germline V gene data show CDR1 as MDHEN and CDR2 as SYDVKM. CDR3 length: 13 amino acids.

The chain couples TRBV10-3 to TRBJ1-2, with 11 bases matching TRBD1. From germline, CDR1 is ENHRY and CDR2 SYGVKD. This CDR3 comprises 14 residues. With 10 bases clipped from V and 3 bases from J, the junction kept 7 bases outside the gene matches. DNA for the CDR3: TGTGCCACCAGGACAGGGGGCGCGGACTATGGCTACACCTTC. Encoded protein: CATRTGGADYGYTF.

The J gene is TRBJ2-1, the V gene TRBV5-1; 13 bases agree with TRBD2. Germline CDR1 SGHRS, CDR2 YFSETQ. This CDR3 is built from 14 residues. With 6 bases clipped from V and 9 bases from J, the junction kept 6 bases outside the gene matches. DNA for the CDR3: TGCGCCAGCACAACTAGCGGGAGGGCCGCTGAGCAGTTCTTC. Translating it yields CASTTSGRAAEQFF.

CDR3 protein: CASSQDPAGDETQYF. CDR3 in DNA: TGCGCCAGCAGCCAAGACCCCGCAGGGGATGAGACCCAGTACTTC. The chain employs TRBV4-3 and TRBJ2-5, with a possible D match to TRBD1 (6 bases). Trimming took off 0 bases at V and 5 bases at J, with 13 bases between the two ends. From germline, CDR1 is LGHNA and CDR2 YSLEER. This CDR3 contains 15 residues.

The chain carries TRBV4-1 and TRBJ2-7; possible D gene TRBD1, 7 bases. V lost 0 bases to trimming and J lost 7 bases, with 22 bases between them. Germline V gene data show CDR1 as MGHRA and CDR2 as YSYEKL. CDR3 length equals 17 residues. Here the CDR3 reads CASSQDLLQGGVREQYF. Here the CDR3 DNA reads TGCGCCAGCAGCCAAGATCTCCTTCAGGGGGGAGTGAGAGAGCAGTACTTC.

V gene TRBV7-8 combines with J gene TRBJ2-5; either TRBD1 or TRBD2 may supply D (5 bases each). The J call may be incorrect, as the DNA end agrees better with TRBJ2-7. CDR1 SGHVS and CDR2 FQNEAQ come from the germline V gene. The CDR3 sequence is 12 residues long. This CDR3 is CASSYRGREQYF. CDR3 in DNA: TGTGCCAGCAGCTACCGGGGCCGCGAGCAGTACTTC.

The rearrangement links TRBV5-4 to TRBJ2-5; 11 bases are a match to TRBD2. J was trimmed by 5 bases and V by 2 bases; bases with no gene match: 5. The germline gives CDR1 SGHNT, CDR2 YYREEE (reference sequence). The length of the CDR3 is 15 residues. CDR3 region: CASSFLAGGYETQYF. The CDR3 coding sequence is TGTGCCAGCAGCTTTCTAGCGGGAGGTTACGAGACCCAGTACTTC.

The chain recombines TRBV10-3 with TRBJ2-3; 8 bases fit TRBD1. Germline CDR1 ENHRY, CDR2 SYGVKD. This CDR3 has 13 residues. Unmatched junction bases numbered 6, after V lost 10 bases and J lost 3 bases. CDR3 protein: CATQDRATDTQYF. The CDR3 nucleotides are TGTGCCACTCAGGACAGGGCAACAGATACGCAGTATTTT.

V and J are TRBV5-1 and TRBJ2-7; TRBD2 aligns across 7 bases. Germline lookup yields CDR1 SGHRS and CDR2 YFSETQ. This CDR3 is built from 13 residues. V gave up 6 bases and J gave up 6 bases; unmatched junction bases: 9. CDR3: CASTKGTTVEQYF. As DNA, the CDR3 is TGCGCCAGCACCAAGGGGACTACGGTCGAGCAGTACTTC.

The J gene is TRBJ1-3, the V gene TRBV5-4; 9 nucleotides agree with TRBD1. The junction had 4 bases not matched to a gene; V was cut back by 3 bases and J by 6 bases. Germline loops: CDR1 SGHNT, CDR2 YYREEE (reference sequence). The CDR3 is 14 amino acids. The CDR3 here is CASSSGTGSNTIYF. The DNA of the CDR3 is TGTGCCAGCAGCTCAGGGACAGGGTCAAACACCATATATTTT.

With regard to this clone: This sample also contains other DNA sequences that code for the same CDR3. The V and J genes are TRBV5-6 and TRBJ2-7; 12 positions match TRBD2. The J segment lost 4 bases and the V segment lost 3 bases, leaving 8 bases of the junction unmatched. The CDR3 sequence is 16 residues long. Germline loops: CDR1 SGHDT, CDR2 YYEEEE. This chain's CDR3 is CASSSKGLAGFYEQYF. For the CDR3, the DNA is TGTGCCAGCAGCTCGAAGGGACTAGCGGGCTTTTACGAGCAGTACTTC.

This sequence joins TRBV7-2 and TRBJ2-3; 7 bases line up with TRBD2. The CDR3 is 17 amino acids. V lost 3 bases to trimming and J lost 4 bases; unmatched junction nucleotides: 13. CDR1 is SGHTA, CDR2 FQGNSA, per germline. Written as DNA, the CDR3 is TGTGCCAGCAGCTTGGGGCGCGGGAGCGACGTTGCAGATACGCAGTATTTT. Its translation is CASSLGRGSDVADTQYF.

J is TRBJ2-5 and V is TRBV28, with 12 nucleotides matching TRBD2. The length of the CDR3 is 17 residues. CDR1 MDHEN and CDR2 SYDVKM come from the germline V gene. V lost 7 bases and J lost 5; bases outside the gene matches: 14. CDR3 DNA sequence: TGTGCCAGCACGACTAGCGGGAGTCGGAGCTTCCTGGAGACCCAGTACTTC. It encodes CASTTSGSRSFLETQYF.

The chain employs TRBV7-6 and TRBJ2-3; a weak D match, TRBD1 (6 bases). Germline CDR1 reads SGHVS; CDR2 reads FNYEAQ. V was clipped by 2 bases and J by 2 bases, with 11 bases between them. The CDR3 covers 15 residues. CDR3 protein: CASSLIGGHTDTQYF. The DNA of the CDR3 is TGTGCCAGCAGCTTAATTGGGGGACACACAGATACGCAGTATTTT.

The rearrangement links TRBV4-3 to TRBJ2-1, with D possibly being TRBD1 (6 bases). CDR1 LGHNA and CDR2 YSLEER come from the germline V gene. The CDR3 sequence is 16 residues long. Trimming stripped 1 base from V and 4 bases from J, with 14 bases between. As DNA, the CDR3 is TGCGCCAGCAGCCAAGTGGGGGCGGACTTATACAATGAGCAGTTCTTC. Protein: CASSQVGADLYNEQFF.

The chain couples TRBV5-4 to TRBJ2-3, with 11 bases lining up with TRBD1. The CDR3 has 14 residues. Unmatched junction bases numbered 7, after V lost 7 bases and J lost 6 bases. CDR1 is SGHNT and CDR2 is YYREEE in the germline V gene (reference sequence). CDR3 DNA sequence: TGTGCCAGCCAAGAGGGACAGGGGGATGATACGCAGTATTTT. It specifies CASQEGQGDDTQYF.

The rearrangement joins TRBV5-1 to TRBJ2-1; D perhaps matches TRBD2 (5 bases). V was trimmed by 4 bases and J by 9 bases, leaving 23 bases between them. Germline V gene lookup returns CDR1 SGHRS and CDR2 YFSETQ. This CDR3 comprises 16 residues. The CDR3 is CASSDRGESLLGEQFF. In DNA form, the CDR3 reads TGCGCCAGCAGCGACCGGGGAGAGAGTTTATTGGGTGAGCAGTTCTTC. The variable domain in full, completed from reference TRBV5-1 and TRBJ2-1, reads KAGVTQTPRYLIKTRGQQVTLSCSPISGHRSVSWYQQTPGQGLQFLFEYFSETQRNKGNFPGRFSGRQFSNSRSEMNVSTLELGDSALYLCASSDRGESLLGEQFFGPGTRLTVL.